This T cell receptor (beta chain) derives from a study of Graves' ophthalmopathy and Graves' hyperthyroidism (dated by TCRdb to about 2018). Turning to the overall study: Peripheral blood was collected at initial diagnosis, prior to any treatment. The independent validation cohort included 18 to 20 hyperthyroidism patients plus 17 patients who later progressed from hyperthyroidism to ophthalmopathy. In more than five hyperthyroidism patients, T-cell repertoires of thyroid tissue and blood were compared. Following sampling, methimazole starting at 30 mg daily was administered to hyperthyroidism patients, and high-dose intravenous methylprednisolone was administered to ophthalmopathy patients. The study used TCR beta repertoire signatures to distinguish Graves' ophthalmopathy from Graves' hyperthyroidism and to predict progression to ophthalmopathy. A discovery set of 95 to 100 patients (around 44 ophthalmopathy, about 59 stable hyperthyroidism) was enrolled to explore V-J signatures distinguishing ophthalmopathy from hyperthyroidism. In total, some 130 blood samples were TCR-sequenced: some 43 ophthalmopathy, about 75 hyperthyroidism and around 17 hyperthyroidism-to-ophthalmopathy patients.

Patients with ophthalmopathy had moderately to severely active disease, with a Clinical Activity Score of 3 or more, a NOSPECS grade of 4 or more, and a disease duration of less than 3 months. Anyone with other autoimmune diseases, uncontrolled infections, pregnancy or lactation was excluded from the study. Diagnosis was based on clinical symptoms, serum thyroxine, TRAb, thyroid ultrasound and orbital computed tomography. PBMCs were isolated from 7.5 to 10 ml of fresh peripheral blood by Ficoll-Paque density gradient centrifugation. Total RNA was extracted using Trizol reagent, and RNA quality was checked on an Agilent 2100 Bioanalyzer. V drops 5 bases and J drops 5 bases, leaving 18 bases in between. From the germline V gene, CDR1 is MDHEN and CDR2 is SYDVKM. Inclusive of the bounding cysteine and phenylalanine, the CDR3 is 15 residues long. Kept here is only the CDR3 DNA, which spans 45 bases and is read in frame from base 1.

In its sample, this clonotype was seen many times. Its antigen is still unknown. The record has no base qualities; no much larger clone is one base away. For repertoire sequencing, the TCR beta CDR3 regions were amplified from RNA transcripts. HTBI primers and the Qiagen OneStep RT-PCR kit were used in a first-round RT-PCR, which was followed by a second-round multiplex PCR, size selection and purification. Libraries were sequenced on an Illumina HiSeq2000 using paired-end 100 bp reads. In the original analysis: Reads were processed with SOAPnuke, discarding reads with adapters, uncalled bases, mean Phred below 15, or no exact constant-primer or identifier match. COPE v1.2.5 was used to merge the high-quality paired reads. Clonotypes were defined as unique nucleotide sequences and were aligned to IMGT TRB V, D and J references using MiTCR v1.1. The analysis was limited to V-J combinations with a frequency above 0.0001, which together covered 99.2% of repertoires. A TCR clonal expansion and chaos score per V-J combination was defined as the ratio of F50 clonal expansion to chaos observed in the TCRdist matrix. Welch's t-statistics and random forest were used to narrow the features down to approximately twelve V-J combinations, which were then fed into a naive Bayes classifier. Thyroid-blood repertoire similarity was quantified with the Morisita-Horn index. The raw public data were reprocessed by TCRdb itself: fastp quality trimming at Q25, MiXCR clonotype calling, in-frame beta chains only. Each entry merges the rows of one CDR3 protein and shows their most common DNA and genes. The V and J calls reflect TCRdb's pipeline rather than the authors' work. A total of under 400,000 distinct CDR3 sequences appear in this sample, about 17% of them only once. The ten biggest clones cover around 12% of the sample.

Overall results and qualifications from the work: Most of the expanded thyroid clonotypes with a frequency above 0.001 were also detected in blood, and it was suggested that the thyroid immune response may be reflected by blood repertoires. In validation, the model predicted ophthalmopathy progression with 55% to 71% sensitivity and around 72% specificity; some twelve predicted patients were CT-confirmed with GO in a median of approximately 6.5 months. No statistical method was used to set the sample size in advance, and the investigators knew which group each participant was assigned to. In cross-validation, the 13-signature model distinguished ophthalmopathy from stable hyperthyroidism with nearly 90% sensitivity and roughly 81% specificity, and in the test set the corresponding values were approximately 80% and 68%.

The TCR comes from an adult man with Graves' ophthalmopathy. Sequenced: peripheral blood. The sequence links TRBV28 to TRBJ1-1; TRBD1 is a possible D gene, resting on 5 matching bases. The nucleotide sequence is TGTGCCAGCAGTGTAACCCCACAGGTCTGGACTGAAGCTTTCTTT. This gives the protein CASSVTPQVWTEAFF.